This T cell receptor (beta chain) was profiled in a study of cytomegalovirus exposure and HLA in healthy donors (dated by TCRdb to between 2016 and 2019). Turning to the overall study: An earlier analysis of 550 to 700 of the donors reported 250 to 350 Gb of sequence data and 100 million to 140 million unique TCR beta sequences from some 180 million T cells. The number of donors typed differed by locus, with 629-630 for A, B, C, DRB1 and DQB1, around 500 for DQA1, 606 for DPA1, and approximately 470 for DPB1. HLA typing covered class I and class II loci at four-digit resolution. A later analysis re-analyzed previously published TCR beta repertoires from roughly 690 donors and added high-resolution HLA genotyping to study TCR occurrence patterns. An early release that covered roughly 600 HLA-typed donors contained around 300 gigabases of sequencing data and 85 million to 100 million unique TCR sequences. The genetic ancestry cluster associated with self-reported Caucasian donors included 81% of the 300 to 450 genotyped donors. The study combined high-throughput TCR immunosequencing, statistical association of individual TCRs with disease status, and machine learning to predict cytomegalovirus infection status. About 5 DR-DQ haplotypes were handled as single units for association and clustering, since linkage in the cohort was strong. Rather than drawing on any new phenotypic data, the later analysis identified candidate immune exposures from TCR beta sequences and the way those sequences occurred across donors. To decide whether each TCR beta V gene segment behaved as functional or pseudogenic, an earlier analysis of approximately 620 of the donors relied on high-throughput TCR beta sequencing. Among some 400 genotyped donors of the cohort, an average of around 240,000 unique TCR beta nucleotide sequences were sequenced per donor, 15% to 20% of them non-productive. All discovery cohort repertoires had been generated on a single sequencing platform. Donor age, sex, ethnicity and CMV serostatus were collected together with the repertoire data. A later genetic analysis took genome-wide SNP genotypes for about 55% of the 666 donors and used that subset as a discovery cohort. A separate validation cohort of some 130 different subjects was used in addition to the approximately 670-subject first cohort. The study profiled the T cell repertoires of around 700 subjects by immunosequencing and related them to cytomegalovirus serostatus. The aim of the study was to test whether cataloging public T cell receptors could identify signatures of past pathogen exposure.

Beyond this particular receptor, the publication reports: Only TCR beta chains were sequenced in this cohort, and the absence of alpha or paired-chain data limited detectable features. According to a later analysis, parvovirus B19, influenza, CMV and Epstein-Barr virus appeared linked to several top co-occurrence clusters. The only immune exposure information available for the cohort was CMV serostatus. According to a later analysis, TCR association rates differed among HLA loci, with DRB1 alleles showing the most associated TCRs and HLA-C alleles showing the fewest. A further reported finding was that TCR beta sequences accurately predicted the HLA-A and HLA-B alleles for most subjects in the first cohort. A total of 150 or so TCR beta chains were listed by the study as associated with cytomegalovirus. A few of the identified cytomegalovirus-associated TCR beta chains were confirmed in vitro to be specific for cytomegalovirus antigens. An earlier analysis of around 600 of the donors showed that most TCR beta V segments appeared in productive rearrangements either about 87% or about 30% of the time, which broadly matched IMGT annotations. Strong co-occurrence of HLA alleles, especially DR and DQ, made assigning TCR associations to individual alleles difficult. Because counts were too low, some 17 rarely observed V segments, including chromosome 9 orphons, were left out of the earlier analysis of about 620 of the donors. In a later analysis, most CMV-associated TCR beta chains were found to appear HLA-restricted, with HLA associations seemingly driven largely by CMV exposure. Linkage disequilibrium might explain the correlated functional status among segregating V segments, but an unknown experimental factor could not be ruled out. V-gene and J-gene trimming of TCR beta chains was associated with a missense DCLRE1C variant in a later genetic analysis, and the association was replicated in an independent cohort. Some IMGT-functional V segments, including TRBV6-2 and TRBV6-3, could not be distinguished by the 87-base-pair reads and were therefore excluded. A group of highly shared sequence variants was considered likely to be a technical artifact of the sequencing pipeline. Compared with the roughly 710-donor mean, donors in an Asian-associated ancestry cluster had fewer N-insertions in productive TCRs, according to a later genetic analysis. A later analysis found that HLA-associated TCR beta chains were more clonally expanded and had lower generation probabilities than equally common non-associated chains. Most TCR sequences were observed very rarely across donors, whereas some public TCRs were present in many individuals. In a later analysis, some 17,000 TCR beta sequences were associated with specific HLA alleles at a false discovery rate of 0.05. The presence/absence analyses assumed that sequencing depth was roughly uniform across donors, and that assumption may not be true. Because HLA typing was missing for some donors at each locus, association tests included only the typed subset. The authors suggested that the approach could potentially be extended to other disease states and immunological phenotypes. Cytomegalovirus status was reported to be diagnosed by the classifier with high specificity and sensitivity in both the original and validation cohorts.

To note about this clone: The clone's antigen remains unknown. No base quality values were provided; no much bigger clone lies one nucleotide off.

The CDR3 spans 15 residues, from the cysteine through the phenylalanine. The read is trimmed to its CDR3 DNA, 45 bases read in frame from base 1. The V end gives up 3 bases and the J end 4 bases, leaving 5 bases in the junction not matched to a gene. The germline V gene provides CDR1 SGHTA and CDR2 FQGNSA. In total, 666 healthy bone marrow donors made up the cohort. At the time of sampling, all cohort members were nominally healthy, though unrecorded immune exposures were likely present. The donor tested CMV seropositive, placing the donor among the 289 seropositive members of the cohort. A peripheral blood sample was provided by each donor, and peripheral blood mononuclear cells were used for TCR beta sequencing. The Qiagen DNeasy Blood Extraction Kit was used to extract genomic DNA from the blood cell samples. The protocol used for the library was the immunoSEQ multiplex PCR assay. A mixture of 60 forward primers for TCR Vbeta segments and 13 reverse primers for TCR Jbeta segments was used in the multiplex PCR. The CDR3 region of rearranged TCR beta genes was amplified from genomic DNA with a multiplex PCR assay. Amplified TCR beta libraries were sequenced as 87-base-pair reads on the Illumina HiSeq System. In the authors' own workflow: In a later analysis, 70 million to 95 million unique TCR beta chains were counted across the approximately 620 repertoires, and around 10 million of these chains were shared by at least two donors. To remove PCR and sequencing errors, raw reads were error-corrected and collapsed into unique sequences using a nearest-neighbor algorithm that merged closely related sequences. Alignment of CDR3 sequences to IMGT reference sequences was used to assign V, D and J gene segments. Each retained sequence needed at least a six-nucleotide match to both a V gene segment and a J gene segment. Rearrangements were classified as productive when the CDR3 lacked stop codons and remained in frame with V and J, and all other rearrangements were classified as non-productive. Following IMGT convention, CDR3 was defined as the stretch from the second conserved V-encoded cysteine up to the conserved J-encoded phenylalanine. Sequences without an unambiguous match to a single V gene segment were excluded from the earlier analysis of about 600 of the donors. In an earlier analysis of roughly 500 of the donors, V segments were called functional above 56.7% productive rearrangements and were called segregating when the between-donor standard deviation exceeded 5%. To diagnose cytomegalovirus status from the catalog of TCR beta chain sequences, a statistical classification framework was built. A later analysis assigned V and J genes by comparing TCR nucleotide sequences with IMGT/GENE-DB human TR gene sequences. Using the TCRdist pipeline, a later analysis assigned CDR3 sequences along with most-parsimonious VDJ recombination scenarios. In a later analysis, each TCR beta chain was defined by its CDR3 amino acid sequence together with its V-gene family, and reads without a unique V-gene family were excluded. As a way to deal with suspected cross-contamination and a sequencing artifact, a later analysis dropped 450 to 600 nucleotide sequences that were highly shared and had low generation probability. For each public chain, a later analysis derived a clonal expansion index from normalized ranks of inferred template counts within each repertoire. In a later analysis, generation probabilities were computed with a VDJ recombination model fitted to out-of-frame rearrangements, and the resulting probabilities were checked against IGoR. A later analysis scored TCR-TCR, TCR-HLA and TCR-CMV co-occurrence with hypergeometric tests, applying a repertoire-size bias correction to TCR pairs. To estimate false discovery rates, a later analysis permuted the HLA or CMV assignments 20 times. In a later analysis, co-occurring TCRs were grouped with DBSCAN, and TCRdist sequence similarity was added when clustering was performed within HLA-allele-positive subsets. Repertoires with fewer than 30,000 or more than 120,000 public chains were left out of co-occurrence clustering, as were about 5 repertoires with anomalous nucleotide sharing. TCRdb mirrors the immuneACCESS table, restricted to in-frame sequences. Some clones are absent from its copies; in checked studies, under half trace to an unresolved V gene, and the reason for the others is unknown. The D gene and trimming were derived from the DNA, and the V and J assignments and clone size from that table. In all, the sample holds approximately 110,000 clones, and around 76% of those were seen once. The top ten clonotypes cover roughly an eighth of the sample.

This chain is built from TRBV7-2 and TRBJ1-4, with TRBD1 matching 7 junction bases. This TCR was sampled from a woman aged 55-69 years in good health and CMV-seropositive. Sequenced input: PBMCs. The CDR3 sequence is CASSLGQPYNEKLFF. The DNA reads as follows: TGTGCCAGCAGCTTGGGACAGCCATATAATGAAAAACTGTTTTTT. Supplemented by the reference TRBV7-2 and TRBJ1-4 proteins around the CDR3, the complete variable domain is GAGVSQSPSNKVTEKGKDVELRCDPISGHTALYWYRQSLGQGLEFLIYFQGNSAPDKSGLPSDRFSAERTGGSVSTLTIQRTQQEDSAVYLCASSLGQPYNEKLFFGSGTQLSVL.